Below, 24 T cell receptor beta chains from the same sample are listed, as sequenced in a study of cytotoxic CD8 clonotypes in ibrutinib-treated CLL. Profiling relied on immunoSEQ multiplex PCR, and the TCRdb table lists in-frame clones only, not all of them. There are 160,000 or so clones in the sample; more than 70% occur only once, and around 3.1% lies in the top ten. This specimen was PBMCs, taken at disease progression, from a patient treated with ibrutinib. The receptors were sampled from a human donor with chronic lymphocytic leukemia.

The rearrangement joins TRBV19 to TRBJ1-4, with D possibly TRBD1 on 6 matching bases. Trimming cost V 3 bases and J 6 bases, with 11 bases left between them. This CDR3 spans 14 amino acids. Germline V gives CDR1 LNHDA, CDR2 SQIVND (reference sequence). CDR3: CASSMRTEDEKLFF. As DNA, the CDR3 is TGTGCCAGTAGTATGAGGACAGAGGATGAAAAACTGTTTTTT.

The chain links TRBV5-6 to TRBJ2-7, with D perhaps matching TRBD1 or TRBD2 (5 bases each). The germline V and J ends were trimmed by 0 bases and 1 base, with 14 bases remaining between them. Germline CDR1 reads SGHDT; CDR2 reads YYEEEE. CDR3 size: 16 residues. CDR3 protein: CASSLVGRQGSYEQYF. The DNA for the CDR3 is TGTGCCAGCAGCTTGGTGGGACGTCAAGGGTCCTACGAGCAGTACTTC.

This chain's CDR3 is CASSLEQGDRGIGKLFF. The CDR3, as DNA: TGCGCCAGCAGCTTGGAACAGGGAGACAGGGGTATTGGAAAACTGTTTTTT. The chain links TRBV5-1 to TRBJ1-4; TRBD1 aligns across 8 bases. Per the germline V gene, CDR1 is SGHRS and CDR2 is YFSETQ. The CDR3 spans 17 residues. The ends lost 0 bases at V and 10 bases at J; junction bases unmatched: 14.

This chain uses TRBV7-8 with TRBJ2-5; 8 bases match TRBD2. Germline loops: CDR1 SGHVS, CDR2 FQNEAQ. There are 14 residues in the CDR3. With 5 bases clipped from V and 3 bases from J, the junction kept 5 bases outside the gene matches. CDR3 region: CASSPGLGKETQYF. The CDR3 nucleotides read TGTGCCAGCAGCCCGGGACTAGGGAAAGAGACCCAGTACTTC.

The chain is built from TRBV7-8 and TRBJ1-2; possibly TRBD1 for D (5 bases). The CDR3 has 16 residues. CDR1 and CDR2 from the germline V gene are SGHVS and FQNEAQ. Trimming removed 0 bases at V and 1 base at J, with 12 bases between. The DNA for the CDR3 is TGTGCCAGCAGCTTAGCGAAGGGGCAGATTAACTATGGCTACACCTTC. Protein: CASSLAKGQINYGYTF.

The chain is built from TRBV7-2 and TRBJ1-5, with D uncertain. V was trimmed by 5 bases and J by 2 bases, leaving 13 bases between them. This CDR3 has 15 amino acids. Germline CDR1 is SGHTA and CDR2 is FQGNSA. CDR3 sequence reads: CASSPPPPGNQPQHF. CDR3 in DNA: TGTGCCAGCAGCCCACCCCCCCCGGGCAATCAGCCCCAGCATTTT.

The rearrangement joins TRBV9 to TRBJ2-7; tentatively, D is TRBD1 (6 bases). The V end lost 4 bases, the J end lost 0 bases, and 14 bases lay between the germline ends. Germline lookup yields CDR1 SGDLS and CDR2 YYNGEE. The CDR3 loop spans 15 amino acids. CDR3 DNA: TGTGCCAGCAGCTTACAGGGTACGGGCTCCTACGAGCAGTACTTC. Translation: CASSLQGTGSYEQYF.

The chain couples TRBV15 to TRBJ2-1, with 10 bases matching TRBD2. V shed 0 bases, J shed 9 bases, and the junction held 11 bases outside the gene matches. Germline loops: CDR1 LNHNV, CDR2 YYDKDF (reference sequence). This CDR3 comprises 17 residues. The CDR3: CATSRDPASGSVGEQFF. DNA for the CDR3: TGTGCCACCAGCAGAGATCCGGCTAGCGGGAGTGTAGGTGAGCAGTTCTTC.

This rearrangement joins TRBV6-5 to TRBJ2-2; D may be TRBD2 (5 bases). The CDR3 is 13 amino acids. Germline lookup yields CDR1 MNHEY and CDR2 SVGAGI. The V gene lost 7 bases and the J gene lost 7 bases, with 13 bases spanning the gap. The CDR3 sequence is CASTTDRGGELFF. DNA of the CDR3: TGTGCCAGCACCACCGATCGGGGCGGGGAGCTGTTTTTT.

This chain's CDR3 is CASSLGREGGEQYF. The CDR3, as DNA: TGCGCCAGCAGCTTGGGTCGGGAGGGGGGCGAGCAGTACTTC. This chain joins TRBV5-1 and TRBJ2-7; TRBD2 matches 8 bases. Per germline, CDR1 SGHRS and CDR2 YFSETQ. This CDR3 is 14 amino acids long. With V trimmed by 0 bases and J by 6 bases, 5 bases remained unmatched.

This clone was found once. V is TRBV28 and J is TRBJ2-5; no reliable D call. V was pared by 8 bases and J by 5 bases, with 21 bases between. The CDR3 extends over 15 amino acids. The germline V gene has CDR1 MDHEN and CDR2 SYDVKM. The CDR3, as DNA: TGTGCCAGCGCCATCCCGTGGCAGAATACTGAGACCCAGTACTTC. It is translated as CASAIPWQNTETQYF.

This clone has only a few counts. CDR3 in amino acids: CASRDLGDSYGYTF. Written as DNA, the CDR3 is TGTGCCAGCAGGGACTTGGGGGATAGCTATGGCTACACCTTC. The chain links TRBV6-1 to TRBJ1-2; D may be TRBD1 (5 bases). The CDR3 covers 14 residues. V gave up 6 bases and J gave up 4 bases, with 15 bases separating them. The germline V gene has CDR1 MNHNS and CDR2 SASEGT.

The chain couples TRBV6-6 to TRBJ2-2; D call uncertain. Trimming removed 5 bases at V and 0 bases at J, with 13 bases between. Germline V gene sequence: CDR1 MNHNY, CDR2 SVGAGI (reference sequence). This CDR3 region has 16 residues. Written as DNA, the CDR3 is TGTGCCAGCAGTCAGCCCGGTAATGCGAACACCGGGGAGCTGTTTTTT. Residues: CASSQPGNANTGELFF.

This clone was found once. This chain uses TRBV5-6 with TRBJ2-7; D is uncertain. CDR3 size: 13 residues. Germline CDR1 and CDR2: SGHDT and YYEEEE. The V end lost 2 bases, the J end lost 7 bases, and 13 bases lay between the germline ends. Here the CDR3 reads CASSFASFEEQYF. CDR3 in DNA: TGTGCCAGCAGCTTTGCGTCCTTTGAGGAGCAGTACTTC.

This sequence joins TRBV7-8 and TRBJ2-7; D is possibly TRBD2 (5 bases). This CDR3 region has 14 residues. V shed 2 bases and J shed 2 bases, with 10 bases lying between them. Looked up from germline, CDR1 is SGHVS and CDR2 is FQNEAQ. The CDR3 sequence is CASSLSRETYEQYF. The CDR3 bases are TGTGCCAGCAGCTTATCGAGGGAGACCTACGAGCAGTACTTC.

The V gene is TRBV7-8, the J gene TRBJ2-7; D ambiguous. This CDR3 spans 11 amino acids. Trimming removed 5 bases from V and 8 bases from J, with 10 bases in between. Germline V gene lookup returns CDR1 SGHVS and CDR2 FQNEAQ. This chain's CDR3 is CASSLEGQQYF. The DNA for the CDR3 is TGTGCCAGCAGCCTTGAAGGGCAGCAGTACTTC.

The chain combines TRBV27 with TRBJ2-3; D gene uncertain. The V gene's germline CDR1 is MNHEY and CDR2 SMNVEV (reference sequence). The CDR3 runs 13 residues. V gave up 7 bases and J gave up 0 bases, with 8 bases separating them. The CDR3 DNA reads TGTGCCAGCAAAATATTTAGCACAGATACGCAGTATTTT. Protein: CASKIFSTDTQYF.

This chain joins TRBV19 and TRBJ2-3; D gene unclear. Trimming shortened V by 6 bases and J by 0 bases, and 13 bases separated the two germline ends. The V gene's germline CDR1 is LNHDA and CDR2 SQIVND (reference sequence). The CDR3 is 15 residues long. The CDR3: CASRQSGVSTDTQYF. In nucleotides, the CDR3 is TGTGCCAGTAGGCAATCGGGTGTAAGCACAGATACGCAGTATTTT.

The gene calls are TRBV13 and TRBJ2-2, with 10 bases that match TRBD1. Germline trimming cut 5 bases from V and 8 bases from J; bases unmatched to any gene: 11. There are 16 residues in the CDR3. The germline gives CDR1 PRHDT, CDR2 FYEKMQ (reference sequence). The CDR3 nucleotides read TGTGCCAGCAGCCCGACTTACGGGACAGGGGTTGGGGAGCTGTTTTTT. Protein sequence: CASSPTYGTGVGELFF.

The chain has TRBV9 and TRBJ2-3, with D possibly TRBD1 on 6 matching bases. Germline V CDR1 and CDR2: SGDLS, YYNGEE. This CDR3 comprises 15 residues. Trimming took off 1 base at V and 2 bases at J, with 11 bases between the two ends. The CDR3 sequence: CASSVMDSLTDTQYF. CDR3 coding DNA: TGTGCCAGCAGCGTAATGGACAGCCTCACAGATACGCAGTATTTT.

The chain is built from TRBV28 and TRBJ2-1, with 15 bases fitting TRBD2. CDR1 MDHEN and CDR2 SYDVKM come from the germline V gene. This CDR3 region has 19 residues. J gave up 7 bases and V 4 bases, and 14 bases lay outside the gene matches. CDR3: CASSSLYSTGTSGRNEQFF. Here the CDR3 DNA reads TGTGCCAGCAGTTCCCTCTACTCGACCGGGACTAGCGGGAGGAATGAGCAGTTCTTC.

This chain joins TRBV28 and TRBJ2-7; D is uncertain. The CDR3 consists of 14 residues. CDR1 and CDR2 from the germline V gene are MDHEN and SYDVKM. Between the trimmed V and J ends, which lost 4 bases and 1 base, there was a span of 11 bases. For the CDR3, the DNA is TGTGCCAGCAGTTCTAGTGGAGTATCCTACGAGCAGTACTTC. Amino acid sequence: CASSSSGVSYEQYF. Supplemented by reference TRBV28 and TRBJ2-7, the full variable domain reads DVKVTQSSRYLVKRTGEKVFLECVQDMDHENMFWYRQDPGLGLRLIYFSYDVKMKEKGDIPEGYSVSREKKERFSLILESASTNQTSMYLCASSSSGVSYEQYFGPGTRLTVT.

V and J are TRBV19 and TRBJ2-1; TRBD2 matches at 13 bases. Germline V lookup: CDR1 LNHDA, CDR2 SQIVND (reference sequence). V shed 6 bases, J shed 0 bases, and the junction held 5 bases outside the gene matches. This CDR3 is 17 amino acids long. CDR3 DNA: TGTGCCAGTAGCCCGGGACTAGCGGGAACCTCCTACAATGAGCAGTTCTTC. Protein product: CASSPGLAGTSYNEQFF.

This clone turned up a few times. The DNA for the CDR3 is TGTGCCAGCACGGGACAGGGATACACCGGGGAGCTGTTTTTT. It is translated as CASTGQGYTGELFF. The chain links TRBV27 to TRBJ2-2; 9 bases line up with TRBD1. The germline V gene encodes CDR1 MNHEY and CDR2 SMNVEV (reference sequence). The length of the CDR3 is 14 residues. Losses at the gene ends were 7 bases for V and 3 bases for J; bases not matched to a gene: 3.